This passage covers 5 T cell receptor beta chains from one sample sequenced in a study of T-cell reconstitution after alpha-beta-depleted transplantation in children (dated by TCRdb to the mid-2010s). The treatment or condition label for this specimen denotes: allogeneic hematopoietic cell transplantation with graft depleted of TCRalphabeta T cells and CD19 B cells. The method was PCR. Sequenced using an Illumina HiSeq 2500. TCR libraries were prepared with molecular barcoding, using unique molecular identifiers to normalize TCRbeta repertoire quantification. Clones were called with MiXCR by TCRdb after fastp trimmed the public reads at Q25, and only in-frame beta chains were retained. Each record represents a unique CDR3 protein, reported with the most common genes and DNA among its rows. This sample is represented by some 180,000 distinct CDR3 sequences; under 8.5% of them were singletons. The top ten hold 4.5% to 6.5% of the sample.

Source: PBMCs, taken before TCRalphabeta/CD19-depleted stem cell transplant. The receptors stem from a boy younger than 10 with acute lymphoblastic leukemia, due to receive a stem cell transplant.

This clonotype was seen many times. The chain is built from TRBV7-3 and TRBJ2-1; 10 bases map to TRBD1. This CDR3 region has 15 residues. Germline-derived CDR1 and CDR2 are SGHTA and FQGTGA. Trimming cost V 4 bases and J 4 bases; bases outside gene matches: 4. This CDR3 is CASSYDRGPYNEQFF. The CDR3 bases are TGTGCCAGCAGCTACGACAGGGGGCCATACAATGAGCAGTTCTTC.

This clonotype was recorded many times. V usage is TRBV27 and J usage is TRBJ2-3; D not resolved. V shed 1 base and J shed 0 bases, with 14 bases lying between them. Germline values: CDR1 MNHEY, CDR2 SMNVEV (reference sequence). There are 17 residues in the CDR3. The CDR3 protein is CASSLYPGSRSTDTQYF. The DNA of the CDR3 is TGTGCCAGCAGTTTATATCCTGGCTCTAGGAGCACAGATACGCAGTATTTT.

For the CDR3, the DNA is TGTGCCAGCAATATGGGAAGCGGACAAGAGACCCAGTACTTC. Translation: CASNMGSGQETQYF. The V call is TRBV28, the J call TRBJ2-5; weak D call: TRBD2 (5 bases). There are 14 residues in the CDR3. Trimming took 7 bases from V and 2 from J, leaving 14 bases between them. Germline V CDR1 and CDR2: MDHEN, SYDVKM.

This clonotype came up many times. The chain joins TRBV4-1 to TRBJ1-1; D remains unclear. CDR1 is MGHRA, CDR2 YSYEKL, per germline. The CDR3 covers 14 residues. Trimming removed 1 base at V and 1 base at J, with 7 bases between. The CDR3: CASSQVEGNTEAFF. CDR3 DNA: TGCGCCAGCAGCCAAGTTGAGGGGAACACTGAAGCTTTCTTT.

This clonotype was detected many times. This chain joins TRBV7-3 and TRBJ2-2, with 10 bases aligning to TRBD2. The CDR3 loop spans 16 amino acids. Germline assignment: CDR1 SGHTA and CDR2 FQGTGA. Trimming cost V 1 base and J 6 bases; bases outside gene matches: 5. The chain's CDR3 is CASSLNSGGVSGELFF. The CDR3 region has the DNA TGTGCCAGCAGCTTAAACAGCGGGGGGGTTTCCGGGGAGCTGTTTTTT. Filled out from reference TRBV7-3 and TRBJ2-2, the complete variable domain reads GAGVSQTPSNKVTEKGKYVELRCDPISGHTALYWYRQSLGQGPEFLIYFQGTGAADDSGLPNDRFFAVRPEGSVSTLKIQRTERGDSAVYLCASSLNSGGVSGELFFGEGSRLTVL.